These 22 T cell receptor beta chains share one sample of origin, sequenced in a study of T cells after somatic rescue of genetic block. Assay used: immunoSEQ multiplex PCR; TCRdb lists only in-frame clones, some missing. Of roughly 58,000 clones detected, 90% to 96% appear once; the ten largest clones hold approximately 0.073%. The sequencing sample was made of peripheral blood mononuclear cells (PBMCs). All receptors derive from a child younger than two.

The V call is TRBV2, the J call TRBJ1-2, with TRBD1 identical over 8 bases. The CDR3 contains 13 residues. Germline V lookup: CDR1 SNHLY, CDR2 FYNNEI. The V and J ends lost 2 bases and 6 bases, in that order; junction bases with no gene match: 2. CDR3 bases: TGTGCCAGCAGTGAACAGGGGGCGCATGGCTACACCTTC. Its protein product is CASSEQGAHGYTF.

The chain joins TRBV7-2 to TRBJ2-7, with 10 bases fitting TRBD2. The CDR3 is 14 amino acids. V was clipped by 5 bases and J by 0 bases; unmatched bases: 1. Per the germline V gene, CDR1 is SGHTA and CDR2 is FQGNSA. CDR3 bases: TGTGCCAGCAGCAGGACTAGCGGCTCCTACGAGCAGTACTTC. It codes for CASSRTSGSYEQYF.

The chain couples TRBV19 to TRBJ1-2, with 10 bases fitting TRBD1. Trimming at V came to 6 bases and at J to 7 bases, leaving 2 bases not matched to a gene. The CDR3 is made up of 12 amino acids. Germline CDR1 reads LNHDA; CDR2 reads SQIVND (reference sequence). CDR3 loop: CASRTGGVGYTF. The CDR3 coding sequence is TGTGCCAGTAGGACAGGGGGCGTTGGCTACACCTTC.

The chain uses TRBV19 and TRBJ1-5, with unresolved D. Trimming left V 0 bases short and J 0 bases short, with 6 bases between. Germline V gives CDR1 LNHDA, CDR2 SQIVND (reference sequence). This CDR3 region has 15 residues. CDR3 DNA sequence: TGTGCCAGTAGTATAGAGGACGGTAGCAATCAGCCCCAGCATTTT. Protein sequence: CASSIEDGSNQPQHF.

This chain connects TRBV7-9 to TRBJ2-6; D is unresolved. Germline values: CDR1 SEHNR, CDR2 FQNEAQ (reference sequence). V dropped 7 bases and J dropped 4 bases, with 11 bases sitting between them. The length of the CDR3 is 14 residues. The CDR3 here is CASTTAGGANVLTF. CDR3 DNA sequence: TGTGCCAGCACGACTGCTGGGGGGGCCAACGTCCTGACTTTC.

V and J are TRBV12-2 and TRBJ2-5. TRBV12-2 is a pseudogene. This CDR3 contains 12 residues. CDR3 coding DNA: TGTGCAAGTCGCTTACACCAAGAGACCCAGTACTTC. Its protein product is CASRLHQETQYF.

The V and J genes are TRBV5-8 and TRBJ2-3; TRBD1 is a possible D gene (6 bases). The V gene's germline CDR1 is SGHTS and CDR2 YDEGEE. The length of the CDR3 is 15 residues. V was clipped by 0 bases and J by 3 bases, with 11 bases between them. CDR3 DNA sequence: TGTGCCAGCAGCTTGGGGCAGGGGAGTACAGATACGCAGTATTTT. Translating it yields CASSLGQGSTDTQYF.

The V call is TRBV14, the J call TRBJ2-1; 7 bases match TRBD1. V was pared by 1 base and J by 6 bases, with 3 bases of the junction left unmatched. Germline CDR1 and CDR2: SGHDN and FVKESK. The CDR3 has 14 amino acids. The CDR3 DNA is TGTGCCAGCAGCCAAGTCTGGACAGGCAATGAGCAGTTCTTC. Protein sequence: CASSQVWTGNEQFF.

The V call is TRBV6-1, the J call TRBJ1-2, with 8 bases identical to TRBD1. Germline CDR1 and CDR2: MNHNS and SASEGT. The V and J ends lost 7 bases and 1 base, in that order; junction bases with no gene match: 5. The CDR3 covers 14 residues. CDR3 sequence reads: CASTDRGFNYGYTF. CDR3 nucleotides: TGTGCCAGCACTGACAGGGGTTTTAACTATGGCTACACCTTC.

The chain uses TRBV27 and TRBJ2-7; perhaps TRBD1 as D (5 bases). The CDR3 has 14 residues. Germline lookup yields CDR1 MNHEY and CDR2 SMNVEV (reference sequence). Trimming pared 3 bases from V and 0 bases from J, leaving 9 bases between. The CDR3 nucleotides read TGTGCCAGCAGTTTGGTAACAGGCTCCTACGAGCAGTACTTC. The encoded protein is CASSLVTGSYEQYF.

This clone has only a few counts. The rearrangement uses TRBV6-1 and TRBJ2-1; TRBD2 matches 7 bases. Trimming cost V 1 base and J 4 bases; bases outside gene matches: 4. CDR3 size: 15 residues. Per germline, CDR1 MNHNS and CDR2 SASEGT. The CDR3 bases are TGTGCCAGCAGTGAAGGTGCTAGCGGTTACAATGAGCAGTTCTTC. Translation: CASSEGASGYNEQFF.

This rearrangement joins TRBV5-1 to TRBJ2-1; 9 bases agree with TRBD2. CDR3 length: 16 amino acids. After removal of 1 base from V and 5 bases from J, the junction contained 7 bases not matched to a gene. Looked up from germline, CDR1 is SGHRS and CDR2 is YFSETQ. CDR3: CASSLRASGAHNEQFF. CDR3 nucleotides: TGCGCCAGCAGCTTGAGGGCTAGCGGGGCCCACAATGAGCAGTTCTTC.

This rearrangement joins TRBV12-5 to TRBJ2-7; tentatively, D is TRBD1 (5 bases). The germline CDR1 and CDR2 sequences are LGHNT and FRNRAP. V dropped 1 base and J dropped 2 bases, with 18 bases sitting between them. The CDR3 length is 17 residues. The CDR3 reads CASGLASGPRVTYEQYF. CDR3 bases: TGTGCTAGTGGTTTGGCTTCGGGTCCCAGGGTTACCTACGAGCAGTACTTC. The whole variable domain, remainder taken from reference TRBV12-5 and TRBJ2-7, is DARVTQTPRHKVTEMGQEVTMRCQPILGHNTVFWYRQTMMQGLELLAYFRNRAPLDDSGMPKDRFSAEMPDATLATLKIQPSEPRDSAVYFCASGLASGPRVTYEQYFGPGTRLTVT.

A remark on this clone: Other DNA variants within this sample encode the same CDR3. The chain employs TRBV19 and TRBJ2-7, with TRBD1 matching over 10 bases. CDR1 and CDR2 (germline): LNHDA, SQIVND (reference sequence). V was pared by 3 bases and J by 2 bases, with 1 base of the junction left unmatched. This CDR3 has 14 residues. The CDR3 is CASSIGTGAYEQYF. CDR3 DNA: TGTGCCAGTAGTATTGGGACAGGGGCCTACGAGCAGTACTTC.

A word on this clone: Additional DNA sequences in this sample encode the identical CDR3. This sequence joins TRBV5-1 and TRBJ2-7, with TRBD2 matching 10 bases. The ends lost 0 bases at V and 3 bases at J; junction bases unmatched: 0. Germline V gene sequence: CDR1 SGHRS, CDR2 YFSETQ. This CDR3 has 14 amino acids. The CDR3 nucleotides read TGCGCCAGCAGCTTGGCTAGCGGGAGCTACGAGCAGTACTTC. The encoded protein is CASSLASGSYEQYF. The full variable domain, rest sourced from reference TRBV5-1 and TRBJ2-7, is KAGVTQTPRYLIKTRGQQVTLSCSPISGHRSVSWYQQTPGQGLQFLFEYFSETQRNKGNFPGRFSGRQFSNSRSEMNVSTLELGDSALYLCASSLASGSYEQYFGPGTRLTVT.

The chain combines TRBV19 with TRBJ2-7, with D possibly being TRBD1 or TRBD2 (6 bases each). Germline CDR1 LNHDA, CDR2 SQIVND (reference sequence). Between the trimmed V and J ends, which lost 10 bases and 7 bases, there was a span of 17 bases. This CDR3 is built from 12 residues. DNA for the CDR3: TGTGCCACGGAGGGGGTCTTGGGGGAGCAGTACTTC. It specifies CATEGVLGEQYF.

The rearrangement joins TRBV23-1 to TRBJ1-1, with D hard to call. TRBV23-1 is an ORF; its function is uncertain. This CDR3 is 16 amino acids long. Trimming took 3 bases from V and 1 from J, leaving 15 bases between them. The CDR3 nucleotides read TGCGCCAGCAGTCACCCCCAACACGTAAAGAACACTGAAGCTTTCTTT. Its translation: CASSHPQHVKNTEAFF.

The chain couples TRBV7-2 to TRBJ1-1, with no clear D. Trimming removed 3 bases at V and 8 bases at J, with 10 bases between. CDR1 and CDR2 (germline): SGHTA, FQGNSA. The length of the CDR3 is 12 residues. CDR3 in amino acids: CASSFTLGEAFF. CDR3 bases: TGTGCCAGCAGCTTCACCCTTGGGGAAGCTTTCTTT.

This chain uses TRBV18 with TRBJ1-4; tentative D call: TRBD1 (5 bases). The V gene's germline CDR1 is KGHSH and CDR2 LQKENI. V was clipped by 4 bases and J by 5 bases, with 8 bases between them. The CDR3 is made up of 13 amino acids. This CDR3 reads CASSRGANEKLFF. As DNA, the CDR3 is TGTGCCAGCTCACGGGGCGCGAATGAAAAACTGTTTTTT.

The V gene is TRBV4-1, the J gene TRBJ2-1; TRBD1 is a possible D gene (5 bases). Trimming removed 1 base from V and 3 bases from J, with 10 bases in between. This CDR3 is built from 15 residues. Germline V gene data show CDR1 as MGHRA and CDR2 as YSYEKL. CDR3: CASSQVQGYYNEQFF. CDR3 sequence (DNA): TGCGCCAGCAGCCAAGTCCAGGGCTACTACAATGAGCAGTTCTTC.

J is TRBJ1-5 and V is TRBV19; the match to TRBD1 covers 8 bases. The CDR3 is 15 residues long. Trimming cost V 9 bases and J 5 bases; bases outside gene matches: 12. Germline loops: CDR1 LNHDA, CDR2 SQIVND (reference sequence). The chain's CDR3 is CASRFGTGPYQPQHF. In DNA form, the CDR3 reads TGTGCCAGCAGATTCGGGACAGGACCGTATCAGCCCCAGCATTTT.

V and J are TRBV18 and TRBJ2-7; 8 bases agree with TRBD2. V shed 1 base, J shed 5 bases, and the junction held 7 bases outside the gene matches. CDR1 is KGHSH and CDR2 is LQKENI in the germline V gene. The CDR3 is 15 residues long. The CDR3 region is CASSPRSGGRNEQYF. In DNA, the CDR3 is TGTGCCAGCTCACCACGCTCGGGAGGGAGAAACGAGCAGTACTTC.